This is a list of T cell receptor beta chains from one sample in a study of neoadjuvant anti-PD-1 for oral cavity cancer. Assay used: immunoSEQ multiplex PCR; TCRdb lists only in-frame clones, some missing. The data contain 9,600 or so clones, 60% to 80% of them singletons. This specimen consisted of PBMCs, obtained after nivolumab (anti-PD-1) treatment. The receptors shown here come from a person aged 35 to 85 with oral cavity squamous cell carcinoma. CDR3s include the opening cysteine and the closing phenylalanine or tryptophan. D genes are given only for firm matches. Expanded clones get a size class; other rows say once, few or many, or leave the size out.

J gene	V gene	clone size	D gene	CDR3 protein	CDR3 DNA
TRBJ2-5	TRBV30	-	TRBD1	CARTGERETQYF	TGTGCACGGACAGGGGAGAGGGAGACCCAGTACTTC
TRBJ2-2	TRBV19	-	TRBD1	CANSGQGAVTGELFF	TGTGCCAATAGTGGACAGGGGGCGGTCACCGGGGAGCTGTTTTTT
TRBJ1-2	TRBV29-1	-	-	CSVGTNYGYTF	TGCAGCGTGGGAACTAACTATGGCTACACCTTC
TRBJ2-5	TRBV7-6	-	TRBD2	CASSPSGPQETQYF	TGTGCCAGCAGCCCTAGCGGGCCACAAGAGACCCAGTACTTC
TRBJ1-2	TRBV5-4	-	-	CASSPERQGRGYTF	TGTGCCAGCAGCCCGGAGCGGCAGGGGAGAGGCTACACCTTC
TRBJ1-5	TRBV27	-	-	CASTPNRANQPQHF	TGTGCCAGCACCCCTAATAGAGCCAATCAGCCCCAGCATTTT
TRBJ2-2	TRBV9	-	TRBD2	CASSPLGGGAGTGELFF	TGTGCCAGCAGCCCCCTCGGGGGGGGCGCTGGGACCGGGGAGCTGTTTTTT
TRBJ2-2	TRBV28	few	-	CASSLKGSGTGELFF	TGTGCCAGCAGTTTGAAGGGGAGTGGCACCGGGGAGCTGTTTTTT
TRBJ2-5	TRBV27	once	-	CASSLTSRVETQYF	TGTGCCAGCAGCCTGACCAGTCGAGTGGAGACCCAGTACTTC
TRBJ2-7	TRBV27	-	TRBD2	CASSLGPLAGGYEQYF	TGTGCCAGCAGTTTAGGACCACTAGCGGGGGGCTACGAGCAGTACTTC
TRBJ1-2	TRBV6-1	-	-	CASSELRGARGYTF	TGTGCCAGCAGTGAACTCCGGGGGGCAAGGGGCTACACCTTC
TRBJ2-5	TRBV19	-	-	CASRNDGQETQYF	TGTGCCAGTAGAAATGACGGCCAAGAGACCCAGTACTTC
TRBJ2-1	TRBV5-1	-	-	CASSWEGVGSEQFF	TGCGCCAGCAGCTGGGAGGGGGTCGGGAGTGAGCAGTTCTTC
TRBJ2-1	TRBV18	-	-	CASSPGPAGNEQFF	TGTGCCAGCTCACCGGGACCGGCCGGGAATGAGCAGTTCTTC
TRBJ1-1	TRBV29-1	-	TRBD1	CSAMGQEITEAFF	TGCAGCGCTATGGGACAGGAGATCACTGAAGCTTTCTTT
TRBJ1-1	TRBV19	few	-	CASSIQSLRNTEAFF	TGTGCCAGTAGTATTCAAAGTTTGCGGAACACTGAAGCTTTCTTT
TRBJ1-1	TRBV2	-	-	CASLGDPNTEAFF	TGTGCCAGCCTTGGGGACCCGAACACTGAAGCTTTCTTT
TRBJ2-7	TRBV6-1	-	TRBD2	CATSPASGSSYEQYF	TGTGCCACCTCGCCGGCTAGCGGGAGCTCCTACGAGCAGTACTTC
TRBJ2-6	TRBV5-1	-	-	CASSRGPGPGANVLTF	TGCGCCAGCAGCCGGGGGCCGGGGCCTGGGGCCAACGTCCTGACTTTC
TRBJ1-6	TRBV9	-	-	CASSGRGKGSPLHF	TGTGCCAGCAGCGGGAGGGGAAAGGGATCACCCCTCCACTTT
TRBJ2-5	TRBV4-1	-	TRBD2	CASSQEGGSGTQYF	TGCGCCAGCAGCCAAGAGGGGGGGTCGGGGACCCAGTACTTC
TRBJ1-1	TRBV11-2	-	-	CASSFAGTEAFF	TGTGCCAGCAGCTTCGCGGGGACAGAAGCTTTCTTT
TRBJ2-2	TRBV14	-	-	CASRDRANTGELFF	TGTGCCAGCAGGGACAGAGCGAACACCGGGGAGCTGTTTTTT
TRBJ1-2	TRBV9	few	TRBD1	CASSVAGTGRSGFYGYTF	TGTGCCAGCAGCGTAGCTGGGACAGGCCGTTCTGGATTCTATGGCTACACCTTC
TRBJ2-1	TRBV12-5	-	TRBD1	CASGSRDRYNEQFF	TGTGCTAGTGGTAGCCGGGACAGGTACAATGAGCAGTTCTTC
TRBJ2-1	TRBV19	few	TRBD1	CASRTGTGRWNEQFF	TGTGCCAGCCGAACCGGGACAGGGAGGTGGAATGAGCAGTTCTTC
TRBJ2-5	TRBV5-1	-	TRBD1	CASSLGRGRSETQYF	TGCGCCAGCAGCTTGGGTAGGGGGCGGAGTGAGACCCAGTACTTC
TRBJ1-4	TRBV11-2	-	-	CASSLGLELFF	TGTGCCAGCAGCTTAGGTCTCGAACTGTTTTTT
TRBJ2-3	TRBV5-1	few	TRBD2	CASSRGGTDTQYF	TGCGCCAGCTCCCGGGGGGGCACAGATACGCAGTATTTT
TRBJ2-3	TRBV5-4	-	TRBD2	CASSPRTSGSADTQYF	TGTGCCAGCAGCCCCCGGACTAGCGGGAGCGCAGATACGCAGTATTTT
TRBJ2-7	TRBV15	once	TRBD1	CATQFGQGAYEQYF	TGTGCCACCCAATTTGGACAGGGGGCCTACGAGCAGTACTTC
TRBJ1-2	TRBV29-1	-	-	CSVELTENNYGYTF	TGCAGCGTTGAACTCACAGAAAATAACTATGGCTACACCTTC
TRBJ2-3	TRBV5-1	-	-	CASSLAIRGPEADTQYF	TGCGCCAGCAGCTTGGCCATCCGGGGCCCCGAGGCAGATACGCAGTATTTT
TRBJ1-1	TRBV10-3	-	-	CAISESSGVRELTEAFF	TGTGCCATCAGTGAGTCTAGTGGGGTAAGGGAGTTAACTGAAGCTTTCTTT
TRBJ1-4	TRBV7-8	-	-	CASREKTNEKLFF	TGTGCCAGCAGAGAAAAAACTAATGAAAAACTGTTTTTT
TRBJ1-1	TRBV5-1	-	TRBD1	CASSLGTANTEAFF	TGCGCCAGCAGCCTAGGGACAGCGAACACTGAAGCTTTCTTT